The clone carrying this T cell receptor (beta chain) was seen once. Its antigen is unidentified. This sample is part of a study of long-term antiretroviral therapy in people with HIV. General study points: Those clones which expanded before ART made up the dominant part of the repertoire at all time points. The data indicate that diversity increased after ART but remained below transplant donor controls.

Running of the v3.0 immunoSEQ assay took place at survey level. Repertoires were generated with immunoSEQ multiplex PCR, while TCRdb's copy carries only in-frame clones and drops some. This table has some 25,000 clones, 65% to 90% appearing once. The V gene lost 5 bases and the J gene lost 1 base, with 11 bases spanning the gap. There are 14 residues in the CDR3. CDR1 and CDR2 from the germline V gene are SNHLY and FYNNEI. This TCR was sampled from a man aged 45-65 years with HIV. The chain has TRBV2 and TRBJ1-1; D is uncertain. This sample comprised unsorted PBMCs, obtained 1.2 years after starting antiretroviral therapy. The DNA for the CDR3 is TGTGCCAGCAGTTATGGACGGTGGAACACTGAAGCTTTCTTT. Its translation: CASSYGRWNTEAFF.